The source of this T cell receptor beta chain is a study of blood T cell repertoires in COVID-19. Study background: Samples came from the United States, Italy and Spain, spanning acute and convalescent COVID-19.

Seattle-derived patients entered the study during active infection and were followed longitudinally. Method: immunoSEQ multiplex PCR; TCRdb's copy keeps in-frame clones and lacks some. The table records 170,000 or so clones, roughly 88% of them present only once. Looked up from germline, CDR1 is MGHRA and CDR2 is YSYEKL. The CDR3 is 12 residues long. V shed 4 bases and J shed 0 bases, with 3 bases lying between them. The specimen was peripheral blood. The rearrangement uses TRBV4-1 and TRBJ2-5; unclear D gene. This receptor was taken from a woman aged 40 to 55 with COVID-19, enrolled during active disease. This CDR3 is CASSPDQETQYF. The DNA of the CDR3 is TGCGCCAGCAGCCCGGACCAAGAGACCCAGTACTTC.